Following are 13 T cell receptor beta chains from one sample sequenced in a study of T cell responses to AZD1222 COVID-19 vaccine. The data were produced by immunoSEQ multiplex PCR, yet TCRdb's version contains in-frame clones alone and is incomplete. This table has roughly 130,000 clones, roughly 90% appearing once. Sequencing used peripheral blood, obtained on day 0 of AZD1222 vaccination. All receptors derive from an adult in good health.

The chain links TRBV30 to TRBJ1-4; D not certain. This CDR3 region has 12 residues. Trimming removed 7 bases at V and 0 bases at J, with 6 bases between. Germline V gene sequence: CDR1 GTSNPN, CDR2 SVGIG (reference sequence). The CDR3 region has the DNA TGTGCCTCCGGTGCAACTAATGAAAAACTGTTTTTT. Protein sequence: CASGATNEKLFF.

The chain couples TRBV27 to TRBJ2-1; D might be TRBD2 (5 bases). CDR3 length: 15 residues. Germline assignment: CDR1 MNHEY and CDR2 SMNVEV (reference sequence). The ends were cut back, 7 bases at V and 4 bases at J, with 17 bases in the middle. This CDR3 reads CASTPSEDGYNEQFF. Written as DNA, the CDR3 is TGTGCCAGCACCCCGTCGGAGGACGGTTACAATGAGCAGTTCTTC.

This CDR3 is CSASGSGTGTDTQYF. The CDR3 nucleotides read TGCAGTGCTAGTGGTAGCGGGACTGGCACAGATACGCAGTATTTT. This chain joins TRBV20-1 and TRBJ2-3; 8 bases are shared with TRBD2. The CDR3 consists of 15 residues. The trim removed 3 bases at V and 1 base at J, leaving 6 bases unmatched. Germline values: CDR1 DFQATT, CDR2 SNEGSKA (reference sequence).

The V call is TRBV3-1 (or the pseudogene TRBV3-2), the J call TRBJ1-2, with D perhaps matching TRBD1 (5 bases). The CDR3 consists of 14 residues. Trimming took off 0 bases at V and 4 bases at J, with 9 bases between the two ends. CDR1 is LGHDT, CDR2 YNNKEL, per germline (reference sequence). CDR3 nucleotides: TGTGCCAGCAGCCAAGATTCGGGGGGCTATGGCTACACCTTC. Translating gives CASSQDSGGYGYTF.

This chain links TRBV12-3 or TRBV12-4 with TRBJ1-2; D gene unclear. CDR3 length: 13 residues. V was cut by 6 bases and J by 6 bases, with 14 bases left in between. In DNA, the CDR3 is TGTGCCAGCAGCCTAGAAGAGGTCGATGGCTACACCTTC. Encoded protein: CASSLEEVDGYTF.

The rearrangement uses TRBV30 and TRBJ2-7; D may be TRBD1 or TRBD2 (6 bases each). This CDR3 is built from 14 residues. Germline V gene sequence: CDR1 GTSNPN, CDR2 SVGIG (reference sequence). The CDR3 is CAGGRGLGGYEQYF. The CDR3 bases are TGTGCTGGTGGCCGGGGGCTCGGGGGCTACGAGCAGTACTTC.

The chain links TRBV3-1 (or the pseudogene TRBV3-2) to TRBJ1-1, with 9 nucleotides matching TRBD1. Germline CDR1 is LGHDT and CDR2 is YNNKEL (reference sequence). There are 14 residues in the CDR3. The junction had 4 bases not matched to a gene; V was cut back by 3 bases and J by 5 bases. Written as DNA, the CDR3 is TGTGCCAGCAGCCAGGGACAGGGTTGGACTGAAGCTTTCTTT. Its translation is CASSQGQGWTEAFF.

The chain couples TRBV11-3 to TRBJ2-5; 7 bases map to TRBD2. Germline V gives CDR1 SGHNT, CDR2 YENEEA. The CDR3 is 14 amino acids. After removal of 5 bases from V and 7 bases from J, the junction contained 10 bases not matched to a gene. The CDR3 protein is CASSQTSALGTQYF. The DNA for the CDR3 is TGTGCCAGCAGCCAAACTAGCGCCCTGGGGACCCAGTACTTC.

Note on this clone: This sample also contains other DNA sequences that code for the same CDR3. The chain employs TRBV19 and TRBJ1-5; D not resolved. The CDR3 runs to 13 residues. Trimming removed 2 bases from V and 4 bases from J, with 6 bases in between. Per the germline V gene, CDR1 is LNHDA and CDR2 is SQIVND (reference sequence). In DNA form, the CDR3 reads TGTGCCAGTAGTATAACGGGAAATCAGCCCCAGCATTTT. Its translation: CASSITGNQPQHF.

J is TRBJ2-1 and V is TRBV2; perhaps D is TRBD1 or TRBD2 (5 bases each). Germline assignment: CDR1 SNHLY and CDR2 FYNNEI. V was shortened by 8 bases and J by 8 bases, with 16 bases between the two germline ends. The CDR3 extends over 13 amino acids. This chain's CDR3 is CASRDLILDEQFF. CDR3 DNA: TGTGCCAGCCGGGACCTAATTCTGGATGAGCAGTTCTTC.

V is TRBV6-5 and J is TRBJ2-7; 10 nucleotides align to TRBD1. The germline V gene has CDR1 MNHEY and CDR2 SVGAGI. This CDR3 has 15 amino acids. The V and J ends lost 6 bases and 5 bases, in that order; junction bases with no gene match: 10. In DNA, the CDR3 is TGTGCCAGCAGCCAGAACCGGGACAGGGGTCACGAGCAGTACTTC. The encoded protein is CASSQNRDRGHEQYF.

The genes are TRBV6-2 or TRBV6-3 and TRBJ2-7; D gene ambiguous. The CDR3 extends over 11 amino acids. Germline CDR1 is MNHEY and CDR2 is SVGEGT. V was trimmed by 5 bases and J by 7 bases, leaving 9 bases between them. The CDR3 reads CASSKTGEQYF. The DNA for the CDR3 is TGTGCCAGCAGTAAAACCGGGGAGCAGTACTTC.

The genes are TRBV18 and TRBJ1-2; D is undetermined. V was cut by 3 bases and J by 1 base, with 6 bases left in between. The CDR3 extends over 13 amino acids. The germline V gene has CDR1 KGHSH and CDR2 LQKENI. The CDR3: CASSPTGNYGYTF. Here the CDR3 DNA reads TGTGCCAGCTCACCGACGGGTAACTATGGCTACACCTTC.